What follows are 24 T cell receptor beta chains derived from one specimen sequenced in a study of cytomegalovirus exposure and HLA in healthy donors. The PCR made use of 60 Vbeta and 13 Jbeta primers. The method was immunoSEQ multiplex PCR; TCRdb's version includes in-frame clones alone and lacks a portion of them. The table shows roughly 200,000 clones, with roughly four fifths occurring only once. Material for sequencing was PBMCs. Receptors originate from a woman between 40 and 50 years old in good health and CMV-seronegative.

The chain couples TRBV10-2 to TRBJ2-6, with D possibly matching TRBD2 (6 bases). This CDR3 has 17 residues. Germline values: CDR1 WSHSY, CDR2 SAAADI. The V gene lost 4 bases and the J gene lost 4 bases, with 17 bases spanning the gap. CDR3 coding DNA: TGCGCCAGCAGTGCGTGGGGGGATGGGGCCGGGGCCAACGTCCTGACTTTC. Amino acid sequence: CASSAWGDGAGANVLTF.

V is TRBV18 and J is TRBJ2-7; 10 positions match TRBD1. In germline, CDR1 is KGHSH, CDR2 LQKENI. V lost 6 bases to trimming and J lost 0 bases; unmatched junction nucleotides: 5. The CDR3 runs 15 residues. CDR3 in DNA: TGTGCCAGCTCCCCAAGACAGGGGGCCTCCTACGAGCAGTACTTC. It is translated as CASSPRQGASYEQYF.

This clone was seen only once. The chain is built from TRBV4-1 and TRBJ2-5; 10 bases are shared with TRBD2. Trimming at V came to 1 base and at J to 2 bases, leaving 10 bases not matched to a gene. The CDR3 consists of 18 residues. Germline assignment: CDR1 MGHRA and CDR2 YSYEKL. The CDR3 loop is CASSQGTSGIITQETQYF. CDR3 coding DNA: TGCGCCAGCAGCCAAGGGACTAGCGGTATAATCACACAAGAGACCCAGTACTTC.

The sample holds one count of this clone. This sequence joins TRBV19 and TRBJ1-1, with D perhaps matching TRBD1 (6 bases). With 1 base removed from V and 7 bases from J, the gap between germline ends came to 10 bases. The CDR3 extends over 13 amino acids. Germline V gene lookup returns CDR1 LNHDA and CDR2 SQIVND (reference sequence). The CDR3 DNA reads TGTGCCAGTAGTATAGGACAGGTGAATGAAGCTTTCTTT. Its translation is CASSIGQVNEAFF.

This clone has just one count. V and J are TRBV6-5 and TRBJ1-4; possible D gene TRBD1, 6 bases. CDR1 MNHEY and CDR2 SVGAGI come from the germline V gene. Between the trimmed V and J ends, which lost 10 bases and 4 bases, there was a span of 13 bases. The CDR3 contains 13 residues. The CDR3 DNA follows: TGTGCCACCTCCAGGGGTGGTAATGAAAAACTGTTTTTT. Translation: CATSRGGNEKLFF.

The CDR3 loop is CASTGHDDAGYGYTF. DNA of the CDR3: TGTGCCAGCACGGGACACGACGACGCCGGCTATGGCTACACCTTC. V usage is TRBV6-1 and J usage is TRBJ1-2; D is possibly TRBD1 (6 bases). The germline V gene has CDR1 MNHNS and CDR2 SASEGT. With 7 bases removed from V and 4 bases from J, the gap between germline ends came to 19 bases. This CDR3 comprises 15 residues.

J is TRBJ1-2 and V is TRBV7-3; 10 bases align to TRBD1. The germline V gene encodes CDR1 SGHTA and CDR2 FQGTGA. The CDR3 sequence is 13 residues long. Unmatched junction bases numbered 4, after V lost 4 bases and J lost 8 bases. This CDR3 reads CASSSRTGGGYTF. For the CDR3, the DNA is TGTGCCAGCAGCTCCAGGACAGGGGGAGGCTACACCTTC.

The rearrangement uses TRBV19 and TRBJ1-4; a weak D match, TRBD1 (6 bases). The CDR3 has 12 residues. Trimming removed 7 bases from V and 7 bases from J, with 10 bases in between. Germline V gene lookup returns CDR1 LNHDA and CDR2 SQIVND (reference sequence). The CDR3 protein is CASNEGGEKLFF. CDR3 nucleotides: TGTGCCAGTAACGAAGGGGGTGAAAAACTGTTTTTT.

This clone was counted a single time. This chain links TRBV10-3 with TRBJ1-5; TRBD1 might be the D (6 bases). Germline V CDR1 and CDR2: ENHRY, SYGVKD. Trimming took off 0 bases at V and 5 bases at J, with 17 bases between the two ends. The CDR3 runs to 17 residues. As DNA, the CDR3 is TGTGCCATCAGTGAGTCGAAGGTGTCAGGGGTCGATCAGCCCCAGCATTTT. Translating gives CAISESKVSGVDQPQHF.

The gene calls are TRBV6-1 and TRBJ1-3, with a tentative D call TRBD1 (5 bases). V was trimmed by 7 bases and J by 4 bases, leaving 11 bases between them. The CDR3 covers 13 residues. Germline loops: CDR1 MNHNS, CDR2 SASEGT. CDR3 loop: CASTAGRGNTIYF. The CDR3, as DNA: TGTGCCAGCACCGCAGGGCGGGGAAACACCATATATTTT.

This clone was seen more than once but under ten times. The chain joins TRBV7-9 to TRBJ2-1, with 11 positions matching TRBD2. Germline CDR1 SEHNR, CDR2 FQNEAQ (reference sequence). V was pared by 4 bases and J by 4 bases, with 9 bases of the junction left unmatched. The CDR3 length is 17 residues. DNA for the CDR3: TGTGCCAGCAGCTCGCAGGGTACTAGCGGGAGTTACAATGAGCAGTTCTTC. Amino acids: CASSSQGTSGSYNEQFF.

The rearrangement links TRBV19 to TRBJ1-1; D might be TRBD1 (6 bases). The V end lost 8 bases, the J end lost 6 bases, and 22 bases lay between the germline ends. CDR3 length: 15 amino acids. Per germline, CDR1 LNHDA and CDR2 SQIVND (reference sequence). The CDR3 nucleotides read TGTGCCAGTGGCTGGGGGCCTGGCACTATCGCTGAAGCTTTCTTT. This sequence encodes CASGWGPGTIAEAFF.

V gene TRBV6-5 combines with J gene TRBJ1-4; D is uncertain. With 4 bases removed from V and 0 bases from J, the gap between germline ends came to 6 bases. CDR3 size: 14 residues. Looked up from germline, CDR1 is MNHEY and CDR2 is SVGAGI. The CDR3 DNA sequence: TGTGCCAGCAGTTTCAGTGCAACTAATGAAAAACTGTTTTTT. It specifies CASSFSATNEKLFF.

This sequence joins TRBV5-5 and TRBJ2-7; no firm D call. CDR3 length: 17 residues. Germline V gene sequence: CDR1 SGHKS, CDR2 YYEKEE (reference sequence). V shed 3 bases and J shed 4 bases, with 23 bases lying between them. The chain's CDR3 is CASSWAPGVMALYEQYF. In DNA form, the CDR3 reads TGTGCCAGCAGCTGGGCGCCAGGCGTCATGGCACTTTACGAGCAGTACTTC.

The chain employs TRBV5-1 and TRBJ2-7, with D perhaps TRBD1 (5 bases). With 0 bases removed from V and 13 bases from J, the gap between germline ends came to 11 bases. Germline CDR1 and CDR2: SGHRS and YFSETQ. CDR3 length equals 11 residues. DNA for the CDR3: TGCGCCAGCAGCTTGGACAGGCAAGAATACTTC. This translates into CASSLDRQEYF.

This rearrangement joins TRBV6-1 to TRBJ2-7; D not resolved. Trimming took 4 bases from V and 3 from J, leaving 13 bases between them. Per the germline V gene, CDR1 is MNHNS and CDR2 is SASEGT. The CDR3 length is 14 residues. The CDR3 nucleotides are TGTGCCAGCAGTGGTATCAAATTGAGCTACGAGCAGTACTTC. This translates into CASSGIKLSYEQYF.

V and J are TRBV7-6 and TRBJ2-2; weak D call: TRBD2 (5 bases). The germline V gene has CDR1 SGHVS and CDR2 FNYEAQ. This CDR3 contains 20 residues. Trimming took 1 base from V and 5 from J, leaving 26 bases between them. CDR3 region: CASSLVSAGMPTSRTGELFF. The CDR3 region has the DNA TGTGCCAGCAGCTTAGTAAGTGCTGGTATGCCCACTAGTCGGACCGGGGAGCTGTTTTTT. The entire variable domain, with the rest obtained from reference TRBV7-6 and TRBJ2-2, is as follows: GAGVSQSPRYKVTKRGQDVALRCDPISGHVSLYWYRQALGQGPEFLTYFNYEAQQDKSGLPNDRFSAERPEGSISTLTIQRTEQRDSAMYRCASSLVSAGMPTSRTGELFFGEGSRLTVL.

This chain uses TRBV19 with TRBJ2-2; D might be TRBD1 (7 bases). Germline V gene sequence: CDR1 LNHDA, CDR2 SQIVND (reference sequence). The CDR3 spans 17 residues. Trimming took 0 bases from V and 5 from J, leaving 16 bases between them. CDR3 amino acids: CASSIDGGARGTGELFF. As DNA, the CDR3 is TGTGCCAGTAGTATAGATGGCGGGGCCAGGGGGACCGGGGAGCTGTTTTTT.

The chain carries TRBV4-2 and TRBJ2-2, with 7 bases lining up with TRBD2. The CDR3 loop spans 14 amino acids. The germline CDR1 and CDR2 sequences are LGHNA and YNFKEQ. V lost 5 bases to trimming and J lost 5 bases; unmatched junction nucleotides: 5. The CDR3 protein is CASSSGTNTGELFF. In DNA, the CDR3 is TGTGCCAGCAGCTCCGGGACTAATACCGGGGAGCTGTTTTTT.

The CDR3 protein is CASSLSPGLQTYEQYF. CDR3 DNA sequence: TGTGCCAGCAGTTTATCACCGGGACTCCAGACTTACGAGCAGTACTTC. This rearrangement joins TRBV27 to TRBJ2-7; D might be TRBD2 (6 bases). Germline CDR1 reads MNHEY; CDR2 reads SMNVEV (reference sequence). Trimming pared 0 bases from V and 4 bases from J, leaving 16 bases between. This CDR3 comprises 16 residues.

V is TRBV10-3 and J is TRBJ2-1, with TRBD2 matching over 8 bases. The V gene end was trimmed by 0 bases and the J gene end by 5 bases; junction bases not matched to a gene: 9. This CDR3 spans 17 amino acids. CDR1 is ENHRY and CDR2 is SYGVKD in the germline V gene. CDR3 nucleotides: TGTGCCATCAGTGAGTCGTTTGGGCGGGAGGTCGACAATGAGCAGTTCTTC. Translation: CAISESFGREVDNEQFF.

The chain employs TRBV18 and TRBJ2-7, with a possible D match to TRBD1 (5 bases). Looked up from germline, CDR1 is KGHSH and CDR2 is LQKENI. The length of the CDR3 is 14 residues. The V end lost 2 bases, the J end lost 7 bases, and 15 bases lay between the germline ends. The CDR3, as DNA: TGTGCCAGCTCACCAGACAGTCGAGGTGGGGAGCAGTACTTC. Encoded protein: CASSPDSRGGEQYF.

The rearrangement uses TRBV29-1 and TRBJ1-1; 8 bases match TRBD1. The CDR3 has 14 residues. The V gene's germline CDR1 is SQVTM and CDR2 ANQGSEA. The V and J ends lost 1 base and 7 bases, in that order; junction bases with no gene match: 8. The CDR3 loop reads CSVEGTGRRFEAFF. CDR3 in DNA: TGCAGCGTTGAAGGGACAGGGCGCCGCTTTGAAGCTTTCTTT.

The rearrangement uses TRBV28 and TRBJ1-1; possible D gene TRBD1, 5 bases. The CDR3 spans 15 residues. The germline V gene encodes CDR1 MDHEN and CDR2 SYDVKM. Trimming pared 8 bases from V and 3 bases from J, leaving 19 bases between. The DNA for the CDR3 is TGTGCCAGCGGCTCTCCGACAGCCTGGGACACTGAAGCTTTCTTT. This gives the protein CASGSPTAWDTEAFF. Full variable domain (outside the CDR3, taken from reference TRBV28 and TRBJ1-1): DVKVTQSSRYLVKRTGEKVFLECVQDMDHENMFWYRQDPGLGLRLIYFSYDVKMKEKGDIPEGYSVSREKKERFSLILESASTNQTSMYLCASGSPTAWDTEAFFGQGTRLTVV.